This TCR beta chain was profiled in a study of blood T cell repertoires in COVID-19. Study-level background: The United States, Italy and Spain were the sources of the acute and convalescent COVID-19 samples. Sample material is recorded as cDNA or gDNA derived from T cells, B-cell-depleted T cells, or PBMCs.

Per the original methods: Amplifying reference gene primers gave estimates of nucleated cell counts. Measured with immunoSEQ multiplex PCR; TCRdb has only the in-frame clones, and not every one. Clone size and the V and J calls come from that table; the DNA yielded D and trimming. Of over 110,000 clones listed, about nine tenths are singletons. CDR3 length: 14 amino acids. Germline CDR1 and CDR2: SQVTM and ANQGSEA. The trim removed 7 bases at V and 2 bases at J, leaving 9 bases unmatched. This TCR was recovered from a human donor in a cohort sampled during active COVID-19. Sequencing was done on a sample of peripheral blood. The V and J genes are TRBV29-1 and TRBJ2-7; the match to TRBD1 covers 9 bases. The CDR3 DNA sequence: TGCAGCGCAGTCGGGACAGGGCCAACCTACGAGCAGTACTTC. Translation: CSAVGTGPTYEQYF.